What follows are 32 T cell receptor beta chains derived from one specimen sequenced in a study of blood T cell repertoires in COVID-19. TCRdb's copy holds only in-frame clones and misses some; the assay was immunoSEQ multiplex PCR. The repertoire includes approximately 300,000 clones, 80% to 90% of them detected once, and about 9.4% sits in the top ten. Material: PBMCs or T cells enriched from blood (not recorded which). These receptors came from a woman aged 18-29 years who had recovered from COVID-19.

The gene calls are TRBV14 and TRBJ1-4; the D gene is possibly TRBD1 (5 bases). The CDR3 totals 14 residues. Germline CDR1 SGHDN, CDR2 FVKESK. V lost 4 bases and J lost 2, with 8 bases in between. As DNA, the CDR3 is TGTGCCAGCAGCCCAGGGTGGACTAATGAAAAACTGTTTTTT. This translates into CASSPGWTNEKLFF.

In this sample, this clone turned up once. CDR3 in DNA: TGCGCCAGCAGCCCAAATGAAGAGACCCAGTACTTC. This sequence encodes CASSPNEETQYF. This chain connects TRBV5-1 to TRBJ2-5, with D unresolved. The CDR3 runs to 12 residues. The germline gives CDR1 SGHRS, CDR2 YFSETQ. V was clipped by 4 bases and J by 3 bases, with 7 bases between them.

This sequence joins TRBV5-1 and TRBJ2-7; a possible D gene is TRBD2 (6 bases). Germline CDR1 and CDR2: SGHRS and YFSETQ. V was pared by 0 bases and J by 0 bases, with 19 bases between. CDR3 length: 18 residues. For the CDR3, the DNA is TGCGCCAGCAGCTTGGCCAACTGGGGACCGACTAGCTCCTACGAGCAGTACTTC. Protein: CASSLANWGPTSSYEQYF.

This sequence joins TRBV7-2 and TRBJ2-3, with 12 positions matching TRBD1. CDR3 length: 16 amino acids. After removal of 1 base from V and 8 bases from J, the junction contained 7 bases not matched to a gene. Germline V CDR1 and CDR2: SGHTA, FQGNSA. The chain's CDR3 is CASSLVGTGGFSTQYF. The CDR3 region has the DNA TGTGCCAGCAGCTTAGTAGGGACAGGGGGCTTTAGTACGCAGTATTTT.

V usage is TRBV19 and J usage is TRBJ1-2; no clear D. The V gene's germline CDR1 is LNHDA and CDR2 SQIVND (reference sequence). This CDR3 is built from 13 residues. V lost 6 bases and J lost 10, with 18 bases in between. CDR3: CASRDTPFGDYTF. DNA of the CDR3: TGTGCCAGTAGAGACACCCCCTTTGGTGACTACACCTTC.

This CDR3 reads CASSFIPLGQKLFF. The CDR3 DNA sequence: TGTGCCAGCAGTTTCATTCCCCTGGGACAGAAGTTGTTTTTT. The gene calls are TRBV27 and TRBJ1-4; 7 nucleotides match TRBD1. Germline lookup yields CDR1 MNHEY and CDR2 SMNVEV (reference sequence). This CDR3 is built from 14 residues. Losses at the gene ends were 3 bases for V and 15 bases for J; bases not matched to a gene: 13.

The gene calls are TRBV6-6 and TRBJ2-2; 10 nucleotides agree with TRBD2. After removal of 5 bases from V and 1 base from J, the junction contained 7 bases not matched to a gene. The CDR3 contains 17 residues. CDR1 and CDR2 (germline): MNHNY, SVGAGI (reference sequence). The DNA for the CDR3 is TGTGCCAGCAGTCGAGGGAGCGGGAGGGGGAACACCGGGGAGCTGTTTTTT. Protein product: CASSRGSGRGNTGELFF.

Here the CDR3 reads CASSLGGGNTIYF. The CDR3 DNA sequence: TGTGCCAGCAGTCTAGGGGGCGGAAACACCATATATTTT. This chain connects TRBV28 to TRBJ1-3; 7 nucleotides align to TRBD1. CDR3 length equals 13 residues. Looked up from germline, CDR1 is MDHEN and CDR2 is SYDVKM. V shed 5 bases, J shed 4 bases, and the junction held 2 bases outside the gene matches.

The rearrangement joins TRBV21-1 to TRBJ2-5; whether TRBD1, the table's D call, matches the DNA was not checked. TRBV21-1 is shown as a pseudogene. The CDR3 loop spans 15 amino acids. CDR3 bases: TGTGCCAGGACCAAGACAGGGTCAGTTGAGGAGACCCAGTACTTC. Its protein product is CARTKTGSVEETQYF.

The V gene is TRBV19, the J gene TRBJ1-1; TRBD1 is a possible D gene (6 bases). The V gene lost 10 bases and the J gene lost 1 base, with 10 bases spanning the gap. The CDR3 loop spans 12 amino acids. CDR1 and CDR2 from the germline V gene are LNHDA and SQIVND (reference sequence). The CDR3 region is CATLQGNTEAFF. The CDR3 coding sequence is TGTGCCACCCTACAGGGGAACACTGAAGCTTTCTTT.

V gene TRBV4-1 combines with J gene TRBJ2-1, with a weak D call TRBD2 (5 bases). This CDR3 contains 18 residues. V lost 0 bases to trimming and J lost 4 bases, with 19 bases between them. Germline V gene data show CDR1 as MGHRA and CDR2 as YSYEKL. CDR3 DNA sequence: TGCGCCAGCAGCCAAGAAGGATTGGTCCGGGGAGTTTACAATGAGCAGTTCTTC. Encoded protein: CASSQEGLVRGVYNEQFF.

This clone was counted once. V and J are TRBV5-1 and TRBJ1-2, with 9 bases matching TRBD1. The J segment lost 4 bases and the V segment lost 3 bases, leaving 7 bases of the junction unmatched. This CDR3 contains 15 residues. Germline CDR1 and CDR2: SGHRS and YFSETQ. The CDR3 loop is CASSYGTGRSYGYTF. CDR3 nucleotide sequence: TGCGCCAGCAGCTACGGGACAGGGAGGTCCTATGGCTACACCTTC.

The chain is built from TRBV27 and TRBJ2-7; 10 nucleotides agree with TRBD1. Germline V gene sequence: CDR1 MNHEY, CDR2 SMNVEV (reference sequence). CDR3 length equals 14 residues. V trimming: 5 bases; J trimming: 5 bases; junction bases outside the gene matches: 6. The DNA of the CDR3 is TGTGCCAGCAGTCAAATGACAGGGGGCCACGAGCAGTACTTC. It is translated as CASSQMTGGHEQYF.

In nucleotides, the CDR3 is TGTGCCAGTAGACGGGGTACGGGCGTGGGCACCGGGGAGCTGTTTTTT. The encoded protein is CASRRGTGVGTGELFF. The rearrangement uses TRBV19 and TRBJ2-2; TRBD2 is a possible D gene (5 bases). The CDR3 runs to 16 residues. Germline V gives CDR1 LNHDA, CDR2 SQIVND (reference sequence). V lost 6 bases, J lost 4 bases, and 18 bases lay in between.

CDR3 residues: CASSQGGRNTEAFF. The CDR3 DNA is TGTGCCAGCAGCCAAGGGGGCAGGAACACTGAAGCTTTCTTT. J is TRBJ1-1 and V is TRBV3-1 (or the pseudogene TRBV3-2); tentative D call: TRBD1 (5 bases). The germline V gene has CDR1 LGHDT and CDR2 YNNKEL (reference sequence). V lost 1 base and J 1 base, leaving 7 bases between the germline ends. This CDR3 spans 14 amino acids.

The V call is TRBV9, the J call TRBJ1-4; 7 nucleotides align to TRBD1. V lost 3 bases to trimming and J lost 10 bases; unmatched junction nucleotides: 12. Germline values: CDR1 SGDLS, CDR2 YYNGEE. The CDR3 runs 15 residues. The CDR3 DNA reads TGTGCCAGCAGCGCCTCGGTGCAGGGGGACGGAAAACTGTTTTTT. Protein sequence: CASSASVQGDGKLFF.

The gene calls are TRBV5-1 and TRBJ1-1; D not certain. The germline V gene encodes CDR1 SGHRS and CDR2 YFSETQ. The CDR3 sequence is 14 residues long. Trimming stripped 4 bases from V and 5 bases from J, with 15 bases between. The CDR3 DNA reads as TGCGCCAGCAGCCTGGCCACGGGAGAGACTGAAGCTTTCTTT. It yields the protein CASSLATGETEAFF.

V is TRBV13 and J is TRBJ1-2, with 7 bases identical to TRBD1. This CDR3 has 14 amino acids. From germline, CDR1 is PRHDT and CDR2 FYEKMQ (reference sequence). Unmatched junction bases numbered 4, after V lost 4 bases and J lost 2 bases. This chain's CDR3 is CASSSDRRNYGYTF. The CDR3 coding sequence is TGTGCCAGCAGCTCGGACAGGCGAAACTATGGCTACACCTTC.

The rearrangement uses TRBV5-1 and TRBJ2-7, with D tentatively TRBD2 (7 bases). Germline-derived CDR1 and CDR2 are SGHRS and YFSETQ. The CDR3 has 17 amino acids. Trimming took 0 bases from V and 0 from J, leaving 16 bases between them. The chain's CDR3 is CASSLGVGGPSSYEQYF. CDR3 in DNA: TGCGCCAGCAGCTTGGGGGTCGGGGGGCCAAGCTCCTACGAGCAGTACTTC.

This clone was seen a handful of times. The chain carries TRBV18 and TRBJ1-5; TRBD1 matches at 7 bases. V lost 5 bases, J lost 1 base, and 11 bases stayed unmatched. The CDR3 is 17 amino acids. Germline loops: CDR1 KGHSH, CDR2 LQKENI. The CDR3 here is CASSAGQAPPSNQPQHF. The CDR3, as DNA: TGTGCCAGCTCAGCCGGACAGGCCCCACCGAGCAATCAGCCCCAGCATTTT.

CDR3: CASSAGQTGGNEKLFF. CDR3 in DNA: TGTGCCAGCAGCGCAGGACAAACCGGGGGAAATGAAAAACTGTTTTTT. The chain couples TRBV9 to TRBJ1-4; maybe TRBD1 (5 bases). The CDR3 runs 16 residues. V lost 3 bases to trimming and J lost 5 bases, with 17 bases between them. Germline V lookup: CDR1 SGDLS, CDR2 YYNGEE. The full variable domain, rest sourced from reference TRBV9 and TRBJ1-4, is DSGVTQTPKHLITATGQRVTLRCSPRSGDLSVYWYQQSLDQGLQFLIQYYNGEERAKGNILERFSAQQFPDLHSELNLSSLELGDSALYFCASSAGQTGGNEKLFFGSGTQLSVL.

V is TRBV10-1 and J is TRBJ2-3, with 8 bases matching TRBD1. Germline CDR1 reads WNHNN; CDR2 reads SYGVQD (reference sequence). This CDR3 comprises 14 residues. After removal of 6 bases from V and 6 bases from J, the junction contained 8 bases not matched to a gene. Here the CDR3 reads CASSGGQGFDTQYF. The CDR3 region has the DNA TGCGCCAGCAGCGGCGGACAGGGTTTTGATACGCAGTATTTT.

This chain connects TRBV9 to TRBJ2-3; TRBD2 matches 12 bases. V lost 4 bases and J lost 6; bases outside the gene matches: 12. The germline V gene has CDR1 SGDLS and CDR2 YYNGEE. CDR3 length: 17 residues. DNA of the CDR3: TGTGCCAGCAGCACTCAGACTAGCGGGGGTGGGCTGGATACGCAGTATTTT. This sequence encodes CASSTQTSGGGLDTQYF. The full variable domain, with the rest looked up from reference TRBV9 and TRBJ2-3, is DSGVTQTPKHLITATGQRVTLRCSPRSGDLSVYWYQQSLDQGLQFLIQYYNGEERAKGNILERFSAQQFPDLHSELNLSSLELGDSALYFCASSTQTSGGGLDTQYFGPGTRLTVL.

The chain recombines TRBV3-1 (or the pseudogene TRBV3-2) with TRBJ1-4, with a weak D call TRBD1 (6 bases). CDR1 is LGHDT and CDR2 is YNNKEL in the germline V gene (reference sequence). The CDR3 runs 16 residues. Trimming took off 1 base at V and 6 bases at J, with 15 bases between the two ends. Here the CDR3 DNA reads TGTGCCAGCAGCCAAGGACCCAGGGGTTGGGATGAAAAACTGTTTTTT. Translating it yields CASSQGPRGWDEKLFF.

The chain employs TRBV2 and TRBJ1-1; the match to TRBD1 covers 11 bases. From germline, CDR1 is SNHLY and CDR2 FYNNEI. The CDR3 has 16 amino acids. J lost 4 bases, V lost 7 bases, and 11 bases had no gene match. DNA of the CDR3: TGTGCCAGCATTTCCGCCGCCGGGACAGGGGGCACTGAAGCTTTCTTT. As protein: CASISAAGTGGTEAFF.

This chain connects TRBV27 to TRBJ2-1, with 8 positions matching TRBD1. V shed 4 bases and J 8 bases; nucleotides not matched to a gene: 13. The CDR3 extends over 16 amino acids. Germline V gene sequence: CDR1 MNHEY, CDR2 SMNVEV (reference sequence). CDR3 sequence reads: CASSSLSYRGKDEQFF. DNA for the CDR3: TGTGCCAGCAGTTCCCTTTCTTACAGGGGGAAGGATGAGCAGTTCTTC.

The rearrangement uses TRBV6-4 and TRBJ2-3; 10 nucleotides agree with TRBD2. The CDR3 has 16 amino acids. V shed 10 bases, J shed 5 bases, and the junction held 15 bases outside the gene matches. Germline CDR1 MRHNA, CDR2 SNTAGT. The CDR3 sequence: CATTVWLAGVVDTQYF. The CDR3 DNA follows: TGTGCCACCACGGTTTGGCTAGCGGGAGTTGTAGATACGCAGTATTTT.

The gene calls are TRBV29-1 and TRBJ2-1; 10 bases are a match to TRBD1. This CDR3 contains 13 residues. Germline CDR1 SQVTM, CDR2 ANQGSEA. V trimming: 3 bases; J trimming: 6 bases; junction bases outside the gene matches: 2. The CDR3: CSVEGQGFNEQFF. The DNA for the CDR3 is TGCAGCGTTGAGGGACAGGGGTTCAATGAGCAGTTCTTC.

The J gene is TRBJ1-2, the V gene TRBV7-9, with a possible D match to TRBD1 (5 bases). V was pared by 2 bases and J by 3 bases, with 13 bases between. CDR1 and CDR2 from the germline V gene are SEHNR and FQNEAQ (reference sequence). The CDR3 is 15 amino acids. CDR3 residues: CASSLRQGPYYGYTF. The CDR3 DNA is TGTGCCAGCAGCTTACGGCAGGGCCCTTACTATGGCTACACCTTC. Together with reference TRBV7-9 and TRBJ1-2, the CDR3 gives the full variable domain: DTGVSQNPRHKITKRGQNVTFRCDPISEHNRLYWYRQTLGQGPEFLTYFQNEAQLEKSRLLSDRFSAERPKGSFSTLEIQRTEQGDSAMYLCASSLRQGPYYGYTFGSGTRLTVV.

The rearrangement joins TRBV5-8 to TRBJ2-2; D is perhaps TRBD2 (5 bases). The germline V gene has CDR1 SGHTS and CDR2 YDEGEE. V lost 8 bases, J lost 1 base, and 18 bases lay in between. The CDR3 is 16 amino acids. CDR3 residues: CARKKEPGRNTGELFF. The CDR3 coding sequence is TGTGCCAGGAAGAAGGAGCCGGGAAGGAACACCGGGGAGCTGTTTTTT.

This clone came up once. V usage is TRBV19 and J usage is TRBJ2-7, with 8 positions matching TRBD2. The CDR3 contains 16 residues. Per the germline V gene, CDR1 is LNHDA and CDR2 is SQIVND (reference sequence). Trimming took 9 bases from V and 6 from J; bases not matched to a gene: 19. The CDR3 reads CASSPRGGLPSGEQYF. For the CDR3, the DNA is TGTGCCAGCAGTCCCCGGGGGGGACTGCCCTCCGGCGAGCAGTACTTC.

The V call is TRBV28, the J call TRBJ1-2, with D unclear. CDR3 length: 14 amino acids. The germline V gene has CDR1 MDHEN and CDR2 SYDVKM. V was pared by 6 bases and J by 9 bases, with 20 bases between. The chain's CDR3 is CASSPTMRVVSYTF. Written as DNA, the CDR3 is TGTGCCAGCAGCCCGACGATGAGGGTAGTTAGCTACACCTTC.